This TCR beta chain appears in the sequencing data of a study of blood T cell repertoires in COVID-19. Germline loops: CDR1 SGDLS, CDR2 YYNGEE. The ends were cut back, 3 bases at V and 4 bases at J, with 15 bases in the middle. This CDR3 is built from 15 residues. Authors' data handling: Reference gene primer amplification in the assay estimated nucleated cell counts. Profiled with immunoSEQ multiplex PCR; TCRdb holds only in-frame clones, not every one. V and J calls and clone size are those listed in that table; D and trimming were worked out from the DNA. The table has approximately 230,000 clones, about 85% seen once; the top ten hold 3%.

This receptor was taken from a man younger than 35 with active or convalescent COVID-19. The J gene is TRBJ2-3, the V gene TRBV9; D perhaps matches TRBD2 (6 bases). Input material: peripheral blood. DNA of the CDR3: TGTGCCAGCAGCGAAAGCGGGTCGGGGGCAGATACGCAGTATTTT. The encoded protein is CASSESGSGADTQYF.